Following are 20 T cell receptor beta chains from one sample sequenced in a study of metastatic and nonmetastatic thyroid tumors. With MiXCR, TCRdb called clones anew from the PCR reads. Of 35,000 to 50,000 clones detected, approximately 12% appear once; the ten largest clones hold more than 8%. Until they underwent thyroid surgery, no patient had received any treatment. The specimen was blood. Every receptor here comes from a female donor with papillary thyroid cancer or a benign thyroid nodule (not recorded which). Some clones in this sample may be carry-over from other donors' samples.

The sample holds many counts of this clone. The genes are TRBV30 and TRBJ2-7, with D perhaps matching TRBD2 (5 bases). Germline V lookup: CDR1 GTSNPN, CDR2 SVGIG (reference sequence). The CDR3 contains 13 residues. Trimming took off 0 bases at V and 5 bases at J, with 11 bases between the two ends. The CDR3 nucleotides read TGTGCCTGGAGTGTACTAGAGGGAAACGAGCAGTACTTC. This gives the protein CAWSVLEGNEQYF.

This clone was found many times. J is TRBJ2-1 and V is TRBV5-1; the match to TRBD2 covers 10 bases. Losses at the gene ends were 0 bases for V and 9 bases for J; bases not matched to a gene: 12. The CDR3 loop spans 17 amino acids. The V gene's germline CDR1 is SGHRS and CDR2 YFSETQ. CDR3 region: CASSLVAGGQSQGEQFF. CDR3 nucleotides: TGCGCCAGCAGCTTGGTAGCGGGAGGCCAAAGCCAGGGTGAGCAGTTCTTC.

The CDR3 spells CASSAGQRKTPSSYEQYF. In DNA form, the CDR3 reads TGTGCCAGCAGTGCTGGGCAGCGGAAGACACCAAGCTCCTACGAGCAGTACTTC. This chain joins TRBV25-1 and TRBJ2-7, with TRBD2 as a possible D gene (5 bases). The V and J ends lost 4 bases and 0 bases respectively, with 22 bases between them. The CDR3 totals 18 residues. Germline CDR1 MGHDK, CDR2 SYGVNS.

There are many counts of this clone. The junction and the germline gene differ at one end; a read error may be behind it. The chain is built from TRBV9 and TRBJ1-2; D is unresolved. The V gene's germline CDR1 is SGDLS and CDR2 YYNGEE. CDR3 length: 11 amino acids. The CDR3 DNA reads TGTGCCAGCAACAGTAACTATGACTACACCTTC. It yields the protein CASNSNYDYTF.

This clone was counted ten times or more. The rearrangement joins TRBV3-1 to TRBJ2-2, with D tentatively TRBD2 (6 bases). The CDR3 spans 15 residues. The germline CDR1 and CDR2 sequences are LGHDT and YNNKEL (reference sequence). V dropped 4 bases and J dropped 5 bases, with 14 bases sitting between them. The CDR3 DNA reads TGTGCCAGCAGCCCGCTAGCGAAGGAAACCGGGGAGCTGTTTTTT. This translates into CASSPLAKETGELFF.

Concerning this clone: The CDR3 end shows no conserved phenylalanine or tryptophan, and so a read error is likely. No DNA is shown, since the ends of the CDR3 on it are uncertain; the CDR3 is the one TCRdb lists. V is TRBV6-2 or TRBV6-3 and J is TRBJ1-1; the listed D gene, TRBD1, was not tested against the DNA. CDR1 is MNHEY, CDR2 SVGEGT, per germline. The CDR3 spans 13 amino acids, including both terminal residues. The CDR3 loop is CASGRGGQGESFY.

The sample holds many counts of this clone. The chain has TRBV7-2 and TRBJ2-4; 7 bases align to TRBD1. V lost 5 bases, J lost 1 base, and 2 bases stayed unmatched. This CDR3 spans 14 amino acids. Germline CDR1 SGHTA, CDR2 FQGNSA. The CDR3 DNA reads TGTGCCAGCAGCCCGGACAGGGCCAAAAACATTCAGTACTTC. Translated, it gives CASSPDRAKNIQYF.

In the case of this clone: The conserved final phenylalanine or tryptophan is absent from the CDR3, which likely points to a read error. No DNA is shown, since the ends of the CDR3 on it are uncertain; the CDR3 is the one TCRdb lists. The chain joins TRBV12-3 or TRBV12-4 to TRBJ2-3; TRBD1, as called in the table, went unchecked against the DNA. The CDR3 is 12 amino acids in total, end residues counted. The CDR3 sequence: CASSATEDLGDV.

There are a few counts of this clone. A much larger clone lies a single base off, so this may be a read error. The chain is built from TRBV11-2 and TRBJ2-3; D is unresolved. V was pared by 2 bases and J by 3 bases, with 15 bases between. CDR1 is SGHAT, CDR2 FQNNGV, per germline. The CDR3 totals 16 residues. The CDR3 DNA sequence: TGTGCCAGCAGCTTAAATCGGTGCTTAGCAACAGATACGCAGTATTTT. It yields the protein CASSLNRCLATDTQYF.

This clone has ten or more counts. The chain is built from TRBV11-2 and TRBJ2-7, with TRBD2 identical over 7 bases. V lost 0 bases, J lost 5 bases, and 1 base stayed unmatched. In germline, CDR1 is SGHAT, CDR2 FQNNGV. The CDR3 is made up of 13 amino acids. This chain's CDR3 is CASSLDRGDEQYF. CDR3 DNA: TGTGCCAGCAGCTTAGATCGGGGGGACGAGCAGTACTTC.

Note on this clone: This may stem from a read error, because a much larger clone lies one nucleotide away. V usage is TRBV6-1 and J usage is TRBJ1-2; D may be TRBD1 (5 bases). Per the germline V gene, CDR1 is MNHNS and CDR2 is SASEGT. The CDR3 runs to 17 residues. V lost 5 bases to trimming and J lost 0 bases, with 19 bases between them. CDR3 sequence: CASSTLQKWGANYGYTF. CDR3 nucleotide sequence: TGTGCCAGCAGTACCCTACAGAAGTGGGGGGCTAACTATGGCTACACCTTC.

This clone was counted ten times or more. The chain has TRBV20-1 and TRBJ1-1; D might be TRBD1 (5 bases). V lost 1 base, J lost 0 bases, and 12 bases lay in between. The CDR3 consists of 15 residues. From germline, CDR1 is DFQATT and CDR2 SNEGSKA (reference sequence). DNA for the CDR3: TGCAGTGCTAGAGGGAGGGGCGGCTTGAACACTGAAGCTTTCTTT. This sequence encodes CSARGRGGLNTEAFF.

This clone was seen repeatedly, ten times or more. V is TRBV18 and J is TRBJ1-2, with D hard to call. The V gene's germline CDR1 is KGHSH and CDR2 LQKENI. V was shortened by 2 bases and J by 7 bases, with 8 bases between the two germline ends. The CDR3 length is 12 residues. This chain's CDR3 is CASSPVGVGYTF. CDR3 DNA sequence: TGTGCCAGCTCACCAGTCGGGGTTGGCTACACCTTC. The complete variable domain, with remaining parts taken from reference TRBV18 and TRBJ1-2, reads NAGVMQNPRHLVRRRGQEARLRCSPMKGHSHVYWYRQLPEEGLKFMVYLQKENIIDESGMPKERFSAEFPKEGPSILRIQQVVRGDSAAYFCASSPVGVGYTFGSGTRLTVV.

The rearrangement joins TRBV7-8 to TRBJ2-7; D is possibly TRBD2 (6 bases). The ends were cut back, 7 bases at V and 7 bases at J, with 20 bases in the middle. CDR3 length: 14 amino acids. In germline, CDR1 is SGHVS, CDR2 FQNEAQ. This CDR3 reads CASIAGGPLWEQYF. The CDR3 DNA is TGTGCCAGCATCGCCGGAGGGCCTCTGTGGGAGCAGTACTTC. Complete variable domain (other parts from reference TRBV7-8 and TRBJ2-7): GAGVSQSPRYKVAKRGQDVALRCDPISGHVSLFWYQQALGQGPEFLTYFQNEAQLDKSGLPSDRFFAERPEGSVSTLKIQRTQQEDSAVYLCASIAGGPLWEQYFGPGTRLTVT.

In this sample, this clone turned up many times. This chain joins TRBV24-1 and TRBJ2-1, with 10 nucleotides matching TRBD2. In germline, CDR1 is KGHDR, CDR2 SFDVKD. The J segment lost 10 bases and the V segment lost 1 base, leaving 9 bases of the junction unmatched. The CDR3 contains 16 residues. The CDR3 DNA is TGTGCCACCAGTGATTTCCTAGCGGGAGTCTTGGAGGAGCAGTTCTTC. Translated: CATSDFLAGVLEEQFF.

This clone has at least ten counts. V gene TRBV5-1 combines with J gene TRBJ2-5; possibly TRBD1 or TRBD2 for D (5 bases each). The germline V gene has CDR1 SGHRS and CDR2 YFSETQ. CDR3 size: 15 residues. Trimming removed 0 bases from V and 5 bases from J, with 14 bases in between. CDR3 sequence: CASSLAAGGAETQYF. CDR3 bases: TGCGCCAGCAGCTTGGCCGCTGGGGGTGCGGAGACCCAGTACTTC.

This clone was detected a few times. The V gene is TRBV6-1, the J gene TRBJ2-1; tentative D call: TRBD2 (6 bases). In germline, CDR1 is MNHNS, CDR2 SASEGT. V lost 5 bases and J 5 bases, leaving 16 bases between the germline ends. The CDR3 is made up of 15 amino acids. CDR3 DNA: TGTGCCAGCAGTATTAGCGGTGGGGTGCACAATGAGCAGTTCTTC. It codes for CASSISGGVHNEQFF.

This clone was seen at least ten times. The rearrangement joins TRBV20-1 to TRBJ1-2; D is unresolved. The V end was cut by 2 bases, the J end by 3 bases, with 7 bases between. The CDR3 is 12 amino acids. Per the germline V gene, CDR1 is DFQATT and CDR2 is SNEGSKA (reference sequence). CDR3 loop: CSARFADYGYTF. CDR3 sequence (DNA): TGCAGTGCTAGATTCGCGGACTATGGCTACACCTTC.

This clone was recorded many times. The rearrangement uses TRBV30 and TRBJ2-7; 11 bases are a match to TRBD1. Per the germline V gene, CDR1 is GTSNPN and CDR2 is SVGIG (reference sequence). This CDR3 is built from 14 residues. With 0 bases clipped from V and 5 bases from J, the junction kept 3 bases outside the gene matches. The CDR3 nucleotides are TGTGCCTGGAGTGTAAGGACAGGGGGCAACGAGCAGTACTTC. Protein product: CAWSVRTGGNEQYF.

This clone was counted many times. The chain has TRBV10-3 and TRBJ1-5; no reliable D call. CDR1 is ENHRY, CDR2 SYGVKD, per germline. CDR3 size: 14 residues. Trimming took 0 bases from V and 0 from J, leaving 3 bases between them. The CDR3 protein is CAISESGSNQPQHF. The DNA of the CDR3 is TGTGCCATCAGTGAGTCCGGTAGCAATCAGCCCCAGCATTTT.